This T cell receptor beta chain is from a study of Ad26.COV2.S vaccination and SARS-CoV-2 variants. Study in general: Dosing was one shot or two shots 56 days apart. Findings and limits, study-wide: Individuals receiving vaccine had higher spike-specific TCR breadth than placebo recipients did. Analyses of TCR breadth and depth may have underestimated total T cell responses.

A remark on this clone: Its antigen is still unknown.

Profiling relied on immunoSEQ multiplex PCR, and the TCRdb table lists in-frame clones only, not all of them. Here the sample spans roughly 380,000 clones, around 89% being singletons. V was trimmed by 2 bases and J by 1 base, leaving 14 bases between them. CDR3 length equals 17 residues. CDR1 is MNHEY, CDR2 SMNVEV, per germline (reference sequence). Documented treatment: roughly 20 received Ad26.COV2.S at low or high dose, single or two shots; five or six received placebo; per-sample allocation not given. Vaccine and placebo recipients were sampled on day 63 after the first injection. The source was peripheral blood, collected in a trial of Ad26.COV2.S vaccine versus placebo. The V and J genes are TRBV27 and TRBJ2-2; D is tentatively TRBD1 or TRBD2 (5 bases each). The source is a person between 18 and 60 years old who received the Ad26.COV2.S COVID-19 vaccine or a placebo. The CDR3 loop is CASSLLGLAVNTGELFF. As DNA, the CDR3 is TGTGCCAGCAGTTTACTGGGGCTAGCTGTGAACACCGGGGAGCTGTTTTTT.